This passage covers 27 T cell receptor beta chains from one sample sequenced in a study of identical twins' blood T cells. MiXCR, run by TCRdb on the 5' RACE reads, gives a single entry per CDR3 protein. The sample gives 400,000 or so distinct CDR3 sequences, about 28% of which show up once; 6.1% is in the top ten. Source material: PBMCs. The receptors were gathered from a woman aged 18 to 55 in good health.

This chain connects TRBV19 to TRBJ1-1, with TRBD1 matching 7 bases. Losses at the gene ends were 1 base for V and 1 base for J; bases not matched to a gene: 9. This CDR3 contains 17 residues. Germline CDR1 LNHDA, CDR2 SQIVND (reference sequence). CDR3 sequence: CASSIGFGTAPNTEAFF. Written as DNA, the CDR3 is TGTGCCAGTAGTATAGGGTTTGGGACAGCCCCGAACACTGAAGCTTTCTTT.

Worth noting for this clonotype: A much larger clone sits a single nucleotide away, making a read error possible. V gene TRBV20-1 combines with J gene TRBJ1-1; D ambiguous. This CDR3 is built from 12 residues. CDR1 and CDR2 (germline): DFQATT, SNEGSKA (reference sequence). Written as DNA, the CDR3 is TGCAGTCCCAACTCATTACAGACTGAAACTTTCTTT. Its translation: CSPNSLQTETFF.

A single count supports this clonotype. This may come from a read error, since a much larger clone is one base off. The V call is TRBV6-1, the J call TRBJ2-3; D uncertain. CDR3 length: 12 amino acids. Trimming pared 2 bases from V and 2 bases from J, leaving 2 bases between. Per germline, CDR1 MNHNS and CDR2 SASEGT. The DNA for the CDR3 is TGTGCCAGCAGTGAAAACACAGATACGCAGTATTTT. It encodes CASSENTDTQYF.

This clonotype was recorded at least ten times. This chain uses TRBV29-1 with TRBJ1-2, with a weak D call TRBD1 (6 bases). V was cut by 3 bases and J by 6 bases, with 14 bases left in between. Germline V gene lookup returns CDR1 SQVTM and CDR2 ANQGSEA. The CDR3 loop spans 13 amino acids. In nucleotides, the CDR3 is TGCAGCGTTGAGGTCCAGGGGTCTAATGGCTACACCTTC. Translating gives CSVEVQGSNGYTF.

The V call is TRBV19, the J call TRBJ2-5; no firm D call. Germline CDR1 LNHDA, CDR2 SQIVND (reference sequence). This CDR3 is built from 13 residues. Trimming removed 5 bases at V and 1 base at J, with 8 bases between. CDR3 DNA sequence: TGTGCCAGTAGTGAGCGACTCCAAGAGACCCAGTACTTC. Amino acids: CASSERLQETQYF. Full variable domain (outside the CDR3, taken from reference TRBV19 and TRBJ2-5): DGGITQSPKYLFRKEGQNVTLSCEQNLNHDAMYWYRQDPGQGLRLIYYSQIVNDFQKGDIAEGYSVSREKKESFPLTVTSAQKNPTAFYLCASSERLQETQYFGPGTRLLVL.

The CDR3, as DNA: TGCGCCAGCAGCTTGACGGGACATGGGACCGGGGAGCTGTTTTTT. Its translation is CASSLTGHGTGELFF. The rearrangement uses TRBV5-1 and TRBJ2-2; D perhaps matches TRBD1 (6 bases). Germline-derived CDR1 and CDR2 are SGHRS and YFSETQ. V lost 1 base, J lost 5 bases, and 12 bases lay in between. The CDR3 loop spans 15 amino acids.

Only a few counts were recorded for this clonotype. The chain joins TRBV7-2 to TRBJ2-3; 10 bases line up with TRBD2. CDR1 SGHTA and CDR2 FQGNSA come from the germline V gene. With 2 bases clipped from V and 4 bases from J, the junction kept 6 bases outside the gene matches. The CDR3 sequence is 16 residues long. CDR3 nucleotides: TGTGCCAGCAGCTTACTAGGTAGCGGGAGGTCAGATACGCAGTATTTT. Its translation is CASSLLGSGRSDTQYF. The entire variable domain, with the rest obtained from reference TRBV7-2 and TRBJ2-3, is as follows: GAGVSQSPSNKVTEKGKDVELRCDPISGHTALYWYRQSLGQGLEFLIYFQGNSAPDKSGLPSDRFSAERTGGSVSTLTIQRTQQEDSAVYLCASSLLGSGRSDTQYFGPGTRLTVL.

This clonotype has at least ten counts. The chain joins TRBV12-3 or TRBV12-4 to TRBJ1-6; unclear D gene. V was shortened by 5 bases and J by 4 bases, with 9 bases between the two germline ends. The CDR3 contains 14 residues. The CDR3, as DNA: TGTGCCAGCAGTAGCACATCTTATAATTCACCCCTCCACTTT. It yields the protein CASSSTSYNSPLHF.

This clonotype has ten or more counts. J is TRBJ1-1 and V is TRBV29-1; D gene uncertain. V lost 4 bases to trimming and J lost 0 bases, with 15 bases between them. From germline, CDR1 is SQVTM and CDR2 ANQGSEA. The CDR3 totals 15 residues. The CDR3 here is CSVVGSGAVNTEAFF. Here the CDR3 DNA reads TGCAGCGTTGTGGGGTCTGGAGCGGTGAACACTGAAGCTTTCTTT.

The chain links TRBV3-1 to TRBJ1-2; weak D call: TRBD1 (5 bases). Germline loops: CDR1 LGHDT, CDR2 YNNKEL (reference sequence). The CDR3 is made up of 15 amino acids. Trimming left V 2 bases short and J 2 bases short, with 12 bases between. The CDR3 bases are TGTGCCAGCAGCCAAACCCCAGGGATCAACTATGGCTACACCTTC. Its protein is CASSQTPGINYGYTF.

This clonotype was observed at least ten times. This chain uses TRBV18 with TRBJ1-1; D gene ambiguous. V was cut by 6 bases and J by 6 bases, with 11 bases left in between. Germline CDR1 reads KGHSH; CDR2 reads LQKENI. The CDR3 has 12 amino acids. CDR3 protein: CASSTAGAEAFF. CDR3 nucleotides: TGTGCCAGCTCCACGGCCGGGGCTGAAGCTTTCTTT.

This clonotype has a handful of counts. This chain connects TRBV7-6 to TRBJ1-6; D is unclear. Germline V gene data show CDR1 as SGHVS and CDR2 as FNYEAQ. The CDR3 is 16 amino acids. Trimming took 1 base from V and 2 from J, leaving 9 bases between them. As DNA, the CDR3 is TGTGCCAGCAGCTTAGAGGGAGCAGCCTATAATTCACCCCTCCACTTT. Protein product: CASSLEGAAYNSPLHF.

The chain recombines TRBV5-1 with TRBJ1-1; D possibly corresponds to TRBD1 (5 bases). The V gene lost 3 bases and the J gene lost 4 bases, with 16 bases spanning the gap. CDR1 and CDR2 from the germline V gene are SGHRS and YFSETQ. The CDR3 consists of 15 residues. The CDR3 is CASSSNDWGPTEAFF. The CDR3, as DNA: TGCGCCAGCAGCTCCAATGATTGGGGCCCCACTGAAGCTTTCTTT.

The J gene is TRBJ1-2, the V gene TRBV24-1, with a possible D match to TRBD1 (5 bases). Trimming shortened V by 10 bases and J by 5 bases, and 19 bases separated the two germline ends. Germline V gives CDR1 KGHDR, CDR2 SFDVKD. The CDR3 is made up of 14 amino acids. CDR3 region: CATALVTAKYGYTF. The CDR3 DNA sequence: TGTGCCACTGCTCTGGTGACAGCAAAATATGGCTACACCTTC.

The CDR3 here is CASKVGHRNYGYTF. CDR3 DNA: TGTGCCAGTAAAGTGGGACACCGAAACTATGGCTACACCTTC. This chain connects TRBV7-2 to TRBJ1-2, with a weak D call TRBD1 (6 bases). This CDR3 is built from 14 residues. V was cut by 9 bases and J by 2 bases, with 16 bases left in between. The V gene's germline CDR1 is SGHTA and CDR2 FQGNSA.

On this clonotype itself: One base away lies a much larger clone, so this may be a sequencing read error. V and J are TRBV5-1 and TRBJ2-3; D gene uncertain. Germline V CDR1 and CDR2: SGHRS, YFSETQ. The CDR3 length is 14 residues. The CDR3 loop is CAGSLFRHTDTQYF. The CDR3 region has the DNA TGCGCCGGCAGCCTATTTCGCCACACAGATACGCAGTATTTT.

This clonotype was picked up one time. The V and J genes are TRBV7-3 and TRBJ1-1, with D possibly being TRBD1 (5 bases). The ends were cut back, 4 bases at V and 11 bases at J, with 17 bases in the middle. CDR1 is SGHTA, CDR2 FQGTGA, per germline. The CDR3 is made up of 13 amino acids. In nucleotides, the CDR3 is TGTGCCAGCAGCTACCCCAGGGATAGGGACGCTTTCTTT. It yields the protein CASSYPRDRDAFF.

This clonotype was counted between two and nine times. The gene calls are TRBV19 and TRBJ1-3; D remains unclear. The CDR3 length is 16 residues. Germline lookup yields CDR1 LNHDA and CDR2 SQIVND (reference sequence). The ends were cut back, 3 bases at V and 0 bases at J, with 12 bases in the middle. This CDR3 is CASSIVPGSSGNTIYF. As DNA, the CDR3 is TGTGCCAGTAGTATCGTACCCGGCAGCTCTGGAAACACCATATATTTT.

This clonotype was recorded a few times. This chain's CDR3 is CASSGREGLKTIYF. The CDR3 nucleotides are TGTGCCAGCAGCGGACGGGAGGGACTCAAGACCATATATTTT. The chain couples TRBV9 to TRBJ1-3, with a possible D match to TRBD1 (5 bases). Germline lookup yields CDR1 SGDLS and CDR2 YYNGEE. The CDR3 length is 14 residues. Trimming took 3 bases from V and 10 from J, leaving 17 bases between them.

The rearrangement uses TRBV3-1 and TRBJ1-1, with D uncertain. The CDR3 sequence is 12 residues long. V was trimmed by 4 bases and J by 7 bases, leaving 10 bases between them. Germline loops: CDR1 LGHDT, CDR2 YNNKEL (reference sequence). CDR3 sequence reads: CASSPRRNEAFF. In DNA form, the CDR3 reads TGTGCCAGCAGCCCCCGGCGGAATGAAGCTTTCTTT.

In regard to this clonotype: This may come from a read error, since a much larger clone is one base off. The DNA for the CDR3 is TGCGCCAGCAGCTTGGCAGAGCTTTCCACCTACAATGAGCAGTTCTTC. This encodes CASSLAELSTYNEQFF. The chain is built from TRBV5-1 and TRBJ2-1; no firm D call. V was clipped by 0 bases and J by 2 bases, with 12 bases between them. The CDR3 has 16 amino acids. Looked up from germline, CDR1 is SGHRS and CDR2 is YFSETQ.

This clonotype was counted many times. This chain links TRBV5-1 with TRBJ2-3; 11 bases map to TRBD2. J was trimmed by 2 bases and V by 9 bases; bases with no gene match: 8. The CDR3 extends over 15 amino acids. Looked up from germline, CDR1 is SGHRS and CDR2 is YFSETQ. CDR3 amino acids: CATRVTSGDTDTQYF. The CDR3 nucleotides read TGCGCCACCCGTGTGACTAGCGGGGACACAGATACGCAGTATTTT. The full variable domain, completed using reference TRBV5-1 and TRBJ2-3, is KAGVTQTPRYLIKTRGQQVTLSCSPISGHRSVSWYQQTPGQGLQFLFEYFSETQRNKGNFPGRFSGRQFSNSRSEMNVSTLELGDSALYLCATRVTSGDTDTQYFGPGTRLTVL.

This clonotype has just a few counts. The gene calls are TRBV5-1 and TRBJ2-5; possible D gene TRBD2, 6 bases. Germline V gene lookup returns CDR1 SGHRS and CDR2 YFSETQ. The CDR3 extends over 14 amino acids. V was shortened by 4 bases and J by 4 bases, with 14 bases between the two germline ends. Here the CDR3 reads CASSLLLALETQYF. The CDR3 region has the DNA TGCGCCAGCAGCCTTCTACTAGCCCTAGAGACCCAGTACTTC.

Worth noting for this clonotype: A much larger clone lies a single base off, so this may be a read error. The chain is built from TRBV7-9 and TRBJ2-1; D possibly matches TRBD1 or TRBD2 (7 bases each). With 0 bases removed from V and 6 bases from J, the gap between germline ends came to 12 bases. Germline V gene data show CDR1 as SEHNR and CDR2 as FQNEAQ (reference sequence). The CDR3 consists of 15 residues. CDR3 residues: CASSLAQGGTNEQFF. The CDR3, as DNA: TGTGCCAGCAGCTTAGCGCAGGGGGGGACCAATGAGCAGTTCTTC.

This clonotype was picked up a small number of times. The CDR3 loop reads CASSLKQRTYEQYF. CDR3 sequence (DNA): TGTGCCAGCAGCCTCAAACAGAGAACCTACGAGCAGTACTTC. V gene TRBV7-2 combines with J gene TRBJ2-7, with D hard to call. V was cut by 5 bases and J by 2 bases, with 13 bases left in between. The CDR3 covers 14 residues. Germline assignment: CDR1 SGHTA and CDR2 FQGNSA.

A few counts support this clonotype. This chain joins TRBV14 and TRBJ1-2; D remains ambiguous. The CDR3 extends over 14 amino acids. Germline CDR1 SGHDN, CDR2 FVKESK. V was trimmed by 0 bases and J by 5 bases, leaving 10 bases between them. This CDR3 reads CASSQDPRGYGYTF. The DNA for the CDR3 is TGTGCCAGCAGCCAAGATCCCCGGGGATATGGCTACACCTTC. The full variable domain, rest sourced from reference TRBV14 and TRBJ1-2, is EAGVTQFPSHSVIEKGQTVTLRCDPISGHDNLYWYRRVMGKEIKFLLHFVKESKQDESGMPNNRFLAERTGGTYSTLKVQPAELEDSGVYFCASSQDPRGYGYTFGSGTRLTVV.

There are a few counts of this clonotype. V and J are TRBV10-2 and TRBJ2-2, with 8 nucleotides matching TRBD2. J lost 6 bases, V lost 8 bases, and 14 bases had no gene match. The germline V gene has CDR1 WSHSY and CDR2 SAAADI. CDR3 length equals 16 residues. The CDR3 DNA reads as TGCGCCAGCGCAGAGGGGATTAGCGGGATATCCGGGGAGCTGTTTTTT. The encoded protein is CASAEGISGISGELFF.